The rows below give T cell receptor beta chains drawn from one sample of a study of follicular helper T cells after annual influenza vaccination. The protocol was immunoSEQ multiplex PCR, while the TCRdb copy is restricted to in-frame clones and leaves out a portion. The sample records about 10,000 clones, approximately 84% being singletons. Sample: CXCR5+ CD38- circulating T follicular helper cells from blood, taken on the day of influenza vaccination. The receptor set was obtained from an adult who received the influenza vaccine. The CDR3 runs from the conserved cysteine through the conserved F or W. A D gene is named only where the DNA matches it firmly. Rows may omit the clone size; those that give it use once, few, many or a size class.

NA	NA	TRBV7-2	14	TRBJ2-3	TGTGCCAGCAGCTTGGACGGGCCCACAGATACGCAGTATTTT	CASSLDGPTDTQYF
NA	TRBD1	TRBV15	17	TRBJ2-5	TGTGCCACCAGCAGAGTTAATACAGGGGAAAGCCAAGAGACCCAGTACTTC	CATSRVNTGESQETQYF
once	NA	TRBV6-6	11	TRBJ1-5	TGTGCCAGCAGTCAGAATCAGCCCCAGCATTTT	CASSQNQPQHF
NA	NA	TRBV4-3	14	TRBJ1-2	TGCGCCAGCAGCCAAGAAGGAAGGACTGGCGGCTACACCTTC	CASSQEGRTGGYTF
NA	NA	TRBV5-1	14	TRBJ1-5	TGCGCCAGCAGCTTGGGACCGGCAAATCAGCCCCAGCATTTT	CASSLGPANQPQHF
NA	NA	TRBV5-4	14	TRBJ2-2	TGTGCCAGCAGCTTAGTGGGAGAAGCCGGGGAGCTGTTTTTT	CASSLVGEAGELFF
NA	TRBD1	TRBV11-2	15	TRBJ2-4	TGTGCCAGCAGCTCTTCGGGGACAGCCGCCGGCGGTCAGTACTTC	CASSSSGTAAGGQYF
NA	NA	TRBV5-1	14	TRBJ1-1	TGCGCCAGCAGCTTGGCCGGGCAGAACACTGAAGCTTTCTTT	CASSLAGQNTEAFF
NA	NA	TRBV11-2	12	TRBJ2-5	TGTGCCAGCAGCTTAGAGGTGGAGACCCAGTACTTC	CASSLEVETQYF
NA	TRBD1	TRBV27	15	TRBJ2-7	TGTGCCAGCACCCTTAAGCAGGACAGGGTCTCCGAGCAGTACTTC	CASTLKQDRVSEQYF
NA	TRBD1	TRBV4-2	13	TRBJ1-1	TGTGCCAGCAGCAGGACAGGGAACACTGAAGCTTTCTTT	CASSRTGNTEAFF
NA	NA	TRBV7-9	14	TRBJ1-5	TGTGCCAGCAGCCCCCTAAGGAGCAATCAGCCCCAGCATTTT	CASSPLRSNQPQHF
once	TRBD1	TRBV19	15	TRBJ2-1	TGTGCCAGTACTCTAGAGGGACAGGGGTACAATGAGCAGTTCTTC	CASTLEGQGYNEQFF
few	NA	TRBV27	14	TRBJ2-7	TGTGCCAGCAGTTCTATTAGCGGAGCCTACGAGCAGTACTTC	CASSSISGAYEQYF
NA	TRBD2	TRBV2	16	TRBJ2-2	TGTGCCAGCAGTGTAGTAGCGGGGGACCGAACCGGGGAGCTGTTTTTT	CASSVVAGDRTGELFF
NA	TRBD1	TRBV6-1	13	TRBJ1-2	TGTGCCAGCACCCCGGACAGGGGGCCGGTCTACACCTTC	CASTPDRGPVYTF
NA	TRBD1	TRBV5-6	14	TRBJ1-5	TGTGCCAGCAGCTTCGGACAGGGCGATCAGCCCCAGCATTTT	CASSFGQGDQPQHF
NA	TRBD1	TRBV19	20	TRBJ1-4	TGTGCCAGTAAAACAAATCCCGGGACAGGGGTCGCCTTCCAAAATGAAAAACTGTTTTTT	CASKTNPGTGVAFQNEKLFF
NA	NA	TRBV7-2	14	TRBJ2-5	TGTGCCAGCAGCTTAAACGGAGATCAAGAGACCCAGTACTTC	CASSLNGDQETQYF
NA	NA	TRBV28	15	TRBJ2-6	TGTGCCAGCAGCCCGACAGGCTCTGGGGCCAACGTCCTGACTTTC	CASSPTGSGANVLTF
NA	NA	TRBV6-1	15	TRBJ2-2	TGTGCCAGCAGTGAGCCAGCGGGGAACACCGGGGAGCTGTTTTTT	CASSEPAGNTGELFF
NA	NA	TRBV29-1	17	TRBJ2-6	TGCAGCGTTATCCCGGAGAGGGCGGACTCTGGGGCCAACGTCCTGACTTTC	CSVIPERADSGANVLTF
NA	NA	TRBV27	15	TRBJ1-5	TGTGCCAGCAGTTCGGGGCCTCGGGGCAATCAGCCCCAGCATTTT	CASSSGPRGNQPQHF
few	TRBD1	TRBV5-5	17	TRBJ2-2	TGTGCCAGCAGCTTGGGTGTTGGGACAGGGAACACCGGGGAGCTGTTTTTT	CASSLGVGTGNTGELFF
NA	TRBD1	TRBV30	16	TRBJ2-3	TGTGCCTGGAGTGTTTTCGGGCAGGGGGCACGGGATACGCAGTATTTT	CAWSVFGQGARDTQYF
NA	TRBD2	TRBV7-8	16	TRBJ2-3	TGTGCCAGCACCATAATAGCGGGAGGGAACACAGATACGCAGTATTTT	CASTIIAGGNTDTQYF
NA	TRBD2	TRBV2	16	TRBJ2-5	TGTGCCAGCAGCTTGACTAGCGGGGGGCCGGGAGAGACCCAGTACTTC	CASSLTSGGPGETQYF
NA	NA	TRBV18	14	TRBJ1-1	TGTGCCAGCTCACCAACAGAGTCGAGCACTGAAGCTTTCTTT	CASSPTESSTEAFF
NA	NA	TRBV7-2	14	TRBJ2-7	TGTGCCAGCAGCCAACAAGGGAGCTCCTACGAGCAGTACTTC	CASSQQGSSYEQYF
NA	NA	TRBV7-9	12	TRBJ1-3	TGTGCCAGCAGCTTAGGGTCGAACACCATATATTTT	CASSLGSNTIYF
NA	NA	TRBV6-1	12	TRBJ2-1	TGTGCCAGCAGTGGGGCCCGCCGCGTGCAGTTCTTC	CASSGARRVQFF
few	TRBD1	TRBV7-3	14	TRBJ2-3	TGTGCCAGCAGCTCGGACAGGGAGCCGGGTACGCAGTATTTT	CASSSDREPGTQYF
NA	NA	TRBV7-9	13	TRBJ1-2	TGTGCCAGCAGCATTACAGAGACCTATGGCTACACCTTC	CASSITETYGYTF
NA	NA	TRBV6-5	15	TRBJ2-7	TGTGCCAGCAGGGACGATACGGGACGGTCTTACGAGCAGTACTTC	CASRDDTGRSYEQYF
NA	NA	TRBV15	16	TRBJ1-2	TGTGCCACCAGCAGGGAAGCCGATAGAACTAACTATGGCTACACCTTC	CATSREADRTNYGYTF
NA	NA	TRBV5-4	14	TRBJ1-2	TGTGCCAGCAGCCCGGGGGCGGCAAACTATGGCTACACCTTC	CASSPGAANYGYTF
NA	TRBD2	TRBV7-9	14	TRBJ2-1	TGTGCCAGCAGCTTAACTAGCGGACCCAATGAGCAGTTCTTC	CASSLTSGPNEQFF
NA	NA	TRBV7-2	12	TRBJ1-2	TGTGCCAGCAGCTTAGGCCGGTATGGCTACACCTTC	CASSLGRYGYTF
NA	NA	TRBV18	13	TRBJ1-5	TGTGCCAGCTCACCGGGTCATAATCAGCCCCAGCATTTT	CASSPGHNQPQHF
NA	NA	TRBV10-3	18	TRBJ2-6	TGTGCCATCAGTGATAGTGAGGGGAAATCCTCTGGGGCCAACGTCCTGACTTTC	CAISDSEGKSSGANVLTF
few	NA	TRBV2	13	TRBJ2-7	TGTGCCAGCAGTCCCCAAGGCTTCTACGAGCAGTACTTC	CASSPQGFYEQYF
NA	TRBD2	TRBV7-6	15	TRBJ2-1	TGTGCCAGCAGCTTGTCAAGCGGGGGGGCGAATGAGCAGTTCTTC	CASSLSSGGANEQFF
NA	NA	TRBV5-1	15	TRBJ2-4	TGCGCCAGCAGCATTACGGACAGAAAAGAAAACATTCAGTACTTC	CASSITDRKENIQYF
NA	NA	TRBV14	16	TRBJ2-7	TGTGCCAGCAGCCAAGGGGGGGCCAATCGGGGCCTCGAGCAGTACTTC	CASSQGGANRGLEQYF
few	NA	TRBV2	13	TRBJ1-5	TGTGCCAGCGTGATGGGAGGGGATCAGCCCCAGCATTTT	CASVMGGDQPQHF
NA	TRBD1	TRBV9	17	TRBJ1-4	TGTGCCAGCAGCGTAGGGTCAGGGGGTCCAACTAATGAAAAACTGTTTTTT	CASSVGSGGPTNEKLFF
NA	TRBD1	TRBV28	13	TRBJ1-1	TGTGCCAGCAGCTTATCACAGGGGAATGAAGCTTTCTTT	CASSLSQGNEAFF
NA	NA	TRBV7-3	13	TRBJ2-1	TGTGCCAGCAGCTTAGCGGAGGGGGATGAGCAGTTCTTC	CASSLAEGDEQFF
NA	TRBD1	TRBV5-4	14	TRBJ2-3	TGTGCCAGCAGCTCACAGGGGGGCACAGATACGCAGTATTTT	CASSSQGGTDTQYF
few	NA	TRBV18	12	TRBJ2-1	TGTGCCAGCTCACTCGAGTCTAGTGAGCAGTTCTTC	CASSLESSEQFF
NA	TRBD1	TRBV19	15	TRBJ1-1	TGTGCCAGTAGTATGGGGGGACAGGATTACACTGAAGCTTTCTTT	CASSMGGQDYTEAFF
NA	TRBD2	TRBV5-1	15	TRBJ2-1	TGCGCCAGCATCCTGGGACTAGCGGGAGTAGGTGAGCAGTTCTTC	CASILGLAGVGEQFF
NA	NA	TRBV7-9	15	TRBJ1-4	TGTGCCAGCAGCTTAGTCGGAGCAACTAATGAAAAACTGTTTTTT	CASSLVGATNEKLFF